This T cell receptor beta chain was found in a study of blood T cell repertoires in COVID-19. The CDR3 runs to 13 residues. Germline CDR1 and CDR2: SNHLY and FYNNEI. Between the trimmed V and J ends, which lost 5 bases and 4 bases, there was a span of 12 bases. Some clones are missing from TCRdb's copy, which holds only in-frame ones; the method was immunoSEQ multiplex PCR. The sample lists about 480,000 clones; around 90% were seen once. Material for sequencing was peripheral blood. This sequence was found in a woman aged 50 to 60 with COVID-19, enrolled during active disease. V and J are TRBV2 and TRBJ2-7; a weak D match, TRBD1 (5 bases). The CDR3: CASSPGHLYEQYF. CDR3 DNA sequence: TGTGCCAGCAGTCCCGGACACCTATACGAGCAGTACTTC.